This T cell receptor beta chain was sequenced for a study of blood T cell repertoires in COVID-19 (dated by TCRdb to about 2020). For context, the study as a whole: Samples covering the acute and convalescent phases of COVID-19 were provided by collaborators in the United States, Italy and Spain. The material from the prospective study consisted of cDNA or gDNA derived from T cells, B-cell-depleted T cells, or PBMCs. Subjects who had been exposed to COVID-19, were actively infected with it, or had recovered from it provided the deeply sampled blood TCRbeta repertoires that made up the dataset. The repertoires were released in a freely available public database intended as a resource for research on the immune response to SARS-CoV-2. Samples were obtained from the ongoing ImmuneRACE study (first 160 participants) and from about 1,300 subjects provided by 6 global collaborators. Nearly every sample came with metadata listing a de-identified subject ID, COVID-19 status, age in years and sex. Where available, HLA class I and class II types were taken from metadata supplied by the sample provider and were not determined by assay-based typing.

Results the study describes overall, beyond this receptor: The amount of clinical and demographic metadata varied by source and participant and was provided uncurated.

This clone occurred a few times. Its cognate antigen has yet to be identified. Base qualities are not recorded, but no much larger clone differs from it by a single base. In the prospective study, participants were roughly 18 to 95 years old, resided in 25 or so geographic areas of the United States, and were enrolled through a virtual design. Cohort assignment in the prospective study relied on participant-reported clinical history from a screening survey and a study questionnaire. For ImmuneRACE Cohort 3, a participant was defined as recovered based on two consecutive negative NP/OP PCR tests, clearance by a healthcare professional, or resolution of symptoms. In the prospective study, mobile phlebotomists collected whole blood, serum and a nasopharyngeal or oropharyngeal swab from each participant. Additional blood draws and questionnaires over an approximately 2-month period could optionally be provided by prospective study participants. Before DNA extraction, prospective study blood samples were shipped either frozen or at room temperature.

The immunoSEQ Assay, a bias-controlled multiplex PCR, was used to amplify TCRbeta CDR3 regions from genomic DNA. On the study's bioinformatics: The number of nucleated cells in each sample was estimated by amplification of reference gene primers within the assay. To quantify the absolute abundance of each unique TCRbeta CDR3 rearrangement, sequence reads were collapsed and filtered. For each sample, productive Simpson clonality was calculated as the square root of Simpson's diversity index across productive rearrangements. Not all clones reach the TCRdb copy of this immuneACCESS table, which keeps in-frame sequences only. Checked studies attribute under half of the gap to unresolved V genes and leave the rest unexplained. That table gives V, J and clone size, and the DNA gave D and trimming. Here the sample has approximately 260,000 clones; around nine tenths occur a single time. 1.5% to 2% of the sample belongs to the ten largest clones.

CDR1 and CDR2 were assigned from the germline V gene as SGHDT and YYEEEE. From cysteine to phenylalanine, the CDR3 is 15 amino acids long. CDR3 DNA only is kept here, 45 bases in frame from base 1. The V end gives up 4 bases and the J end 6 bases, leaving 3 bases in the junction not matched to a gene. The sequence was obtained from a woman in her fifties or sixties who had recovered from COVID-19. Sequenced sample: PBMCs or T cells enriched from blood (not recorded which). In this chain, TRBV5-6 is recombined with TRBJ2-4; TRBD2 lines up with 14 middle nucleotides. The DNA sequence is as follows: TGTGCCAGCAGCCCAGGACTAGCGGGAGGAAACATTCAGTACTTC. The resulting protein is CASSPGLAGGNIQYF.